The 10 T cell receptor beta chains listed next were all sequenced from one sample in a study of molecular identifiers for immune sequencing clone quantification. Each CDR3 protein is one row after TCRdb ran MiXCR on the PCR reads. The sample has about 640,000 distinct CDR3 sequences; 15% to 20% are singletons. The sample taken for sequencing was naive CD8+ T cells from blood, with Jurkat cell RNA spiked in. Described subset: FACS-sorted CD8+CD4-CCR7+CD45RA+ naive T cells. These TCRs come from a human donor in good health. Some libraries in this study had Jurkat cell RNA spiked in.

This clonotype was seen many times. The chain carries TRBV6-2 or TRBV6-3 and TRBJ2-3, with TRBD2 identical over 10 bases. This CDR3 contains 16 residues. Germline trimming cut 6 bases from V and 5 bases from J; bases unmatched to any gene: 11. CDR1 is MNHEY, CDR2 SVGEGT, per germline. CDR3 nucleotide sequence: TGTGCCAGCAGCCTAGGGACTAGCGTTCATGGAGATACGCAGTATTTT. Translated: CASSLGTSVHGDTQYF.

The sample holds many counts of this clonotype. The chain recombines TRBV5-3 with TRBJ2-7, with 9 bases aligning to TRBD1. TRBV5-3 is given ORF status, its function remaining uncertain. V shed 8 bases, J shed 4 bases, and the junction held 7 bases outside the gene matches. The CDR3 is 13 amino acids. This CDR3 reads CASSWGTGYEQYF. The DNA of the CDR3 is TGTGCCAGCAGTTGGGGGACAGGGTACGAGCAGTACTTC.

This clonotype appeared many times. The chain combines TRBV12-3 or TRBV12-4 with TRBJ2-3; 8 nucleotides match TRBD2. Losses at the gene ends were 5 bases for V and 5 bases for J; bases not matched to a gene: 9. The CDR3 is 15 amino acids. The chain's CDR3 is CASSKSGSRIDTQYF. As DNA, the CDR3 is TGTGCCAGCAGTAAGAGCGGGAGTCGGATAGATACGCAGTATTTT.

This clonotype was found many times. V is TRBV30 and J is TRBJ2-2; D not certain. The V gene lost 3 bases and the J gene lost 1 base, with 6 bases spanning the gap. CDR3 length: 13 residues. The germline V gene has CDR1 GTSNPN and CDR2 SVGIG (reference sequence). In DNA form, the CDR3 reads TGTGCCTGGAGAATTGTGAACACCGGGGAGCTGTTTTTT. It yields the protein CAWRIVNTGELFF.

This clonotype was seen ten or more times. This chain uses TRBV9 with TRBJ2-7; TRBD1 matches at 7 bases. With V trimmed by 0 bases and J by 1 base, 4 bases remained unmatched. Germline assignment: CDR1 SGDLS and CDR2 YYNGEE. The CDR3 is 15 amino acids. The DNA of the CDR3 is TGTGCCAGCAGCGTAGGGCAGGGGGATTCCTACGAGCAGTACTTC. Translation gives CASSVGQGDSYEQYF.

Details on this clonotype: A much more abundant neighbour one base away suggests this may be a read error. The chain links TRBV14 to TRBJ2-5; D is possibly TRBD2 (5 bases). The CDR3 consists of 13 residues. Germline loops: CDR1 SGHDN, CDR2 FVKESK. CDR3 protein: CASSQGVWETRYF. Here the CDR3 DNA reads TGTGCCAGCAGCCAAGGAGTCTGGGAGACCCGGTACTTC.

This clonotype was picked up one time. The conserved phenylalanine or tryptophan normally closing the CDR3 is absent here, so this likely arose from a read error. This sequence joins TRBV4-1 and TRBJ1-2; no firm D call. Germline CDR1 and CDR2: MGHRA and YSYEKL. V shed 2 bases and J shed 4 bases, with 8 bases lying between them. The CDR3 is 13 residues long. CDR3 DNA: TGCGCCAGCAGCCAACTGGTGAGCTATGGCTACACCCTC. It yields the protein CASSQLVSYGYTL.

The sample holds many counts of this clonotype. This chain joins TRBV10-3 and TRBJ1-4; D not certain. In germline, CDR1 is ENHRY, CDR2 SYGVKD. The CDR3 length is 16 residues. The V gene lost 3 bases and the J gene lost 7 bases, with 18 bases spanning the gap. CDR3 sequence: CAISDQPGPVAEKLFF. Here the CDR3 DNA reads TGTGCCATCAGTGATCAACCGGGCCCGGTGGCTGAAAAACTGTTTTTT.

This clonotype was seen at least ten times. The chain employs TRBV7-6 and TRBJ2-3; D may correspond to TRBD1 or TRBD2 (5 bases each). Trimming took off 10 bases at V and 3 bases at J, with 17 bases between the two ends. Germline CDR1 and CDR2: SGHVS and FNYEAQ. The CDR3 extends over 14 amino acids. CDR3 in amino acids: CATLARDGTDTQYF. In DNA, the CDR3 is TGTGCCACCCTCGCGAGGGACGGGACAGATACGCAGTATTTT.

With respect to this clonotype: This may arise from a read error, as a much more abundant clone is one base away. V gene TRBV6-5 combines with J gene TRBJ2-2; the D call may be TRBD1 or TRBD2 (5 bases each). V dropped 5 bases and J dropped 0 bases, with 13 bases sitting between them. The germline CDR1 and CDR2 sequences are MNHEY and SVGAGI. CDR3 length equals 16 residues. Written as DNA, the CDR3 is TGTGCCAGCAGTATCCGGGACCGACCGAACACCGGGGAGCTGTTTTTT. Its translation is CASSIRDRPNTGELFF.